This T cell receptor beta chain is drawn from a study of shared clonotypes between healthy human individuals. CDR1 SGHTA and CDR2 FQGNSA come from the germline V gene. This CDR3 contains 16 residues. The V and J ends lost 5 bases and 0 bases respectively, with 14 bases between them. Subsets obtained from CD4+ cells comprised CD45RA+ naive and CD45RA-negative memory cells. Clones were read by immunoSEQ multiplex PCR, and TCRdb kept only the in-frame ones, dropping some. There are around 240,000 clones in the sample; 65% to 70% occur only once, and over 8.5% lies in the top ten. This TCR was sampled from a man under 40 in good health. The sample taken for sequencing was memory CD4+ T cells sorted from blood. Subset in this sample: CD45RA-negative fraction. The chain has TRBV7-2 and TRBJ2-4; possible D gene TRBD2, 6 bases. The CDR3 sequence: CASSLWRGEAKNIQYF. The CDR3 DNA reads TGTGCCAGCAGCCTCTGGAGGGGCGAAGCCAAAAACATTCAGTACTTC.